The table lists the clone carrying this T cell receptor (beta chain) with a few counts. The junction differs from germline at one of its ends, possibly a read error. The sample comes from a study of OX40 agonist ivuxolimab in advanced cancers. TCRdb's copy holds only in-frame clones and misses some; the assay was immunoSEQ multiplex PCR. The table includes approximately 58,000 clones, about 81% detected once. This CDR3 comprises 13 residues. The germline V gene has CDR1 SNHLY and CDR2 FYNNEI. The chain links TRBV2 to TRBJ2-7; no clear D. The source was CD4+ or CD8+ T cells sorted from blood, collected in a trial of the OX40 agonist ivuxolimab. The receptor comes from an adult with an advanced solid tumor such as melanoma, head and neck, liver or kidney cancer. Here the CDR3 DNA reads TGTGCCAGCGGTGAGCCATTCTCCTACGAGCAGTACTTC. Translated: CASGEPFSYEQYF. Together with reference TRBV2 and TRBJ2-7, the CDR3 gives the full variable domain: EPEVTQTPSHQVTQMGQEVILRCVPISNHLYFYWYRQILGQKVEFLVSFYNNEISEKSEIFDDQFSVERPDGSNFTLKIRSTKLEDSAMYFCASGEPFSYEQYFGPGTRLTVT.